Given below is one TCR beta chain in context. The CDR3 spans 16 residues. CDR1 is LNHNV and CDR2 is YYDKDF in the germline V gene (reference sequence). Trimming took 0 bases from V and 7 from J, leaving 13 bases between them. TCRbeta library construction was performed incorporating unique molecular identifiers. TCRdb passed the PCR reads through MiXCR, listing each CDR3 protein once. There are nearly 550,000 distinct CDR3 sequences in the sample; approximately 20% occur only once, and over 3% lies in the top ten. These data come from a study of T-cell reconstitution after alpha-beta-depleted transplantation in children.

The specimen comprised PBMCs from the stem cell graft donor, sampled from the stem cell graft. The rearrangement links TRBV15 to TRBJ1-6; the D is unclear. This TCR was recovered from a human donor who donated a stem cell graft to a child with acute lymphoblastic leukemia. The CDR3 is CATSREDGSRNSPLHF. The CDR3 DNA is TGTGCCACCAGCAGAGAAGATGGTAGTAGGAATTCACCCCTCCACTTT.